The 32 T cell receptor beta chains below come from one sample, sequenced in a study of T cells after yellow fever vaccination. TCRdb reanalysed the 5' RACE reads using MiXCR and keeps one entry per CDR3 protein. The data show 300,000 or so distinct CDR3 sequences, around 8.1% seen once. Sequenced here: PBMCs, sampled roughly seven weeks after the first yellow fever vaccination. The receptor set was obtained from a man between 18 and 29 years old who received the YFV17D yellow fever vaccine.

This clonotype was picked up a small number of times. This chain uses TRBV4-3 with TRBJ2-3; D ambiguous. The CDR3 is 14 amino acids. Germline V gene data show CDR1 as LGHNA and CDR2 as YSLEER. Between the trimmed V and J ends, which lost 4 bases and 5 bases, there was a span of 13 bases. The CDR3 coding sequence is TGCGCCAGCAGCCTCAAGGTTTTTGGAGATACGCAGTATTTT. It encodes CASSLKVFGDTQYF.

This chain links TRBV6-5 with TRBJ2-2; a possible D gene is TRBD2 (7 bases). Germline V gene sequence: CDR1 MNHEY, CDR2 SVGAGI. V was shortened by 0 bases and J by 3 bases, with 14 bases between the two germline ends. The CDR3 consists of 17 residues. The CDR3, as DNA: TGTGCCAGCAGTTACTCCTCGGGGGGCCAGGACACCGGGGAGCTGTTTTTT. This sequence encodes CASSYSSGGQDTGELFF.

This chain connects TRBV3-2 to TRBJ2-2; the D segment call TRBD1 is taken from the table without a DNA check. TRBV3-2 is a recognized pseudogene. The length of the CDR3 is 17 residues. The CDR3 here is CASCQYPPGGNTGELFF. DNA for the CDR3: TGTGCCAGCTGCCAATACCCCCCCGGGGGGAACACCGGGGAGCTGTTTTTT.

CDR3 nucleotides: TGTGCCGTCAACGGACAGGGAAGCTCCTACGAGCAGTACTTC. It codes for CAVNGQGSSYEQYF. The gene calls are TRBV10-3 and TRBJ2-7, with 8 bases lining up with TRBD1. Germline V gene lookup returns CDR1 ENHRY and CDR2 SYGVKD. The V gene end was trimmed by 11 bases and the J gene end by 0 bases; junction bases not matched to a gene: 9. The length of the CDR3 is 14 residues.

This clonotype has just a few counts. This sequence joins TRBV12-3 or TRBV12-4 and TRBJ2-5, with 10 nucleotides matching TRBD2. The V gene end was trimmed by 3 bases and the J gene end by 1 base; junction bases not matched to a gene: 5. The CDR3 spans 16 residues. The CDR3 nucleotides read TGTGCCAGCAGTTTTGGCGTAGCGGGGGGCCAAGAGACCCAGTACTTC. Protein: CASSFGVAGGQETQYF.

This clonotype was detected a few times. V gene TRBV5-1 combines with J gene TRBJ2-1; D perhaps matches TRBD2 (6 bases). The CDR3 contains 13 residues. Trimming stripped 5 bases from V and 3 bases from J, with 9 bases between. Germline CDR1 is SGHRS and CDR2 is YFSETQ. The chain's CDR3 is CASRSTSYNEQFF. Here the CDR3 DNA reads TGCGCCAGCAGGTCGACTAGCTACAATGAGCAGTTCTTC.

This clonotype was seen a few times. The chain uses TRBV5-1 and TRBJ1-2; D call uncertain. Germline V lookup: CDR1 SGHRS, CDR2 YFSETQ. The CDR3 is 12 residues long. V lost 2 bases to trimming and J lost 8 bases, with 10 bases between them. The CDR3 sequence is CASSFNAGGYTF. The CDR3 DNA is TGCGCCAGCAGCTTTAACGCGGGGGGCTACACCTTC.

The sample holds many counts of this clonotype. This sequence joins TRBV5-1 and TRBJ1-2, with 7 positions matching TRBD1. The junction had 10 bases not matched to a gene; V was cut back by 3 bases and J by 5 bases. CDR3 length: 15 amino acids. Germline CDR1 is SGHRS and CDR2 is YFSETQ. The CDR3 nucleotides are TGCGCCAGCAGCTGGACGTCCGGGACAGCGTATGGCTACACCTTC. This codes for CASSWTSGTAYGYTF.

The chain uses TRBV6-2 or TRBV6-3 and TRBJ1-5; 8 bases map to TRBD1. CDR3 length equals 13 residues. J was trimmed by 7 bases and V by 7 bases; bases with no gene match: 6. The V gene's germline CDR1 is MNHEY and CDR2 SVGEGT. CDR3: CASNPGGAQPQHF. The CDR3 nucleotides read TGTGCCAGCAATCCAGGGGGCGCGCAGCCCCAGCATTTT.

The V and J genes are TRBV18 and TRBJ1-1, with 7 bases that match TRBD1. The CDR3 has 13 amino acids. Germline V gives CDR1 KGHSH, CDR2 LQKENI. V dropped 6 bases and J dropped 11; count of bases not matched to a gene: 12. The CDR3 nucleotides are TGTGCCAGCTCGCCCGAACAGGGGATCGGTGCTTTCTTT. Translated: CASSPEQGIGAFF.

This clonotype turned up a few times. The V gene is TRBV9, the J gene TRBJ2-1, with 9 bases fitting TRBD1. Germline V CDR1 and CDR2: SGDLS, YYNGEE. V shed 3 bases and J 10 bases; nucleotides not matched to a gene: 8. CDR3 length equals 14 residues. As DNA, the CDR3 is TGTGCCAGCAGCGGGGGACAGGGTACCGGCGAGCAGTTCTTC. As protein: CASSGGQGTGEQFF.

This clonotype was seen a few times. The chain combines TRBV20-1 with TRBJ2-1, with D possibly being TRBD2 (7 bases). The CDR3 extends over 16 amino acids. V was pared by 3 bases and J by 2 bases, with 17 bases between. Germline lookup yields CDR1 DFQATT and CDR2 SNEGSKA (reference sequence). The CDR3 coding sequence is TGCAGTGCTAGCGGCTGGGGGGGGGCCACCTACAATGAGCAGTTCTTC. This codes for CSASGWGGATYNEQFF.

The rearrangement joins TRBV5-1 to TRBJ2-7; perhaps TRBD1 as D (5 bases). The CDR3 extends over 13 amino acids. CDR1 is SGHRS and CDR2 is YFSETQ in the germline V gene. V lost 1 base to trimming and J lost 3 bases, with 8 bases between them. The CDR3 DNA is TGCGCCAGCAGCTTGTCCACAGGCTACGAGCAGTACTTC. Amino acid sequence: CASSLSTGYEQYF.

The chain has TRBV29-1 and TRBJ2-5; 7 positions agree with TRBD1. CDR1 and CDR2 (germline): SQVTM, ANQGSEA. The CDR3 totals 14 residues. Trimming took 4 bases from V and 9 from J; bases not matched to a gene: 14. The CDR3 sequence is CSVVRGGPPEPQYF. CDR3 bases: TGCAGCGTTGTTCGAGGGGGCCCCCCCGAGCCCCAGTACTTC.

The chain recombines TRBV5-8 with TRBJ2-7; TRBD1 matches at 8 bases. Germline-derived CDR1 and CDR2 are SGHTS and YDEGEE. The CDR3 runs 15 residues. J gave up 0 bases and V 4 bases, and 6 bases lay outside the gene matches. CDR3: CASSPRDRTSYEQYV. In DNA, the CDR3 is TGTGCCAGCAGCCCCCGGGACAGGACCTCCTACGAGCAGTACGTC.

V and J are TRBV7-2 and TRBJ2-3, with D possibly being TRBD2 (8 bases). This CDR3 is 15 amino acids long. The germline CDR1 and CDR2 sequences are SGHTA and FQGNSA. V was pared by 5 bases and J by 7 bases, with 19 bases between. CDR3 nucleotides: TGTGCCAGCAGCCCGGGGGGGGACAGCACCCATACGCAGTATTTT. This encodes CASSPGGDSTHTQYF.

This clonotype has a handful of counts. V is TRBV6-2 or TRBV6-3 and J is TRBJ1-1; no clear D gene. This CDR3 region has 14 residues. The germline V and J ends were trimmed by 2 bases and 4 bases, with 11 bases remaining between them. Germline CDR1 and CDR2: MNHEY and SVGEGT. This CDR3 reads CASSYRVLSTEAFF. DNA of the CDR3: TGTGCCAGCAGTTACAGGGTTTTGAGCACTGAAGCTTTCTTT.

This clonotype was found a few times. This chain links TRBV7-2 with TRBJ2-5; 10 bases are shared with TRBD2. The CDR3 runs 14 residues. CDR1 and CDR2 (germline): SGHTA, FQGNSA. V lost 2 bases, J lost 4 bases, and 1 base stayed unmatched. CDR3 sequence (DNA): TGTGCCAGCAGCTTATGGACTAGCGGAGAGACCCAGTACTTC. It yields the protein CASSLWTSGETQYF.

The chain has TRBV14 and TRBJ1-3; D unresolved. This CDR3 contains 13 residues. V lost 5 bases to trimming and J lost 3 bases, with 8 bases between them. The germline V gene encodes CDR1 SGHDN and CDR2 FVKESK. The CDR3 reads CASSYGNGNTIYF. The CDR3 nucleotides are TGTGCCAGCAGCTACGGGAATGGAAACACCATATATTTT.

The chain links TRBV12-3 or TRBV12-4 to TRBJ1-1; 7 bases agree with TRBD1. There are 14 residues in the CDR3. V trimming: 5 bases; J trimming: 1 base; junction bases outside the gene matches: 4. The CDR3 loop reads CASSIRQGNTEAFF. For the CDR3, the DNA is TGTGCCAGCAGTATTCGACAGGGGAACACTGAAGCTTTCTTT.

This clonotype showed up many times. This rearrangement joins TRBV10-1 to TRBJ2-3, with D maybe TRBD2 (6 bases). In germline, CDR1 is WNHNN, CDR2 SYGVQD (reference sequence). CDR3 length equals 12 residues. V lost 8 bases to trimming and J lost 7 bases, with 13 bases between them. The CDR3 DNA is TGCGCCAGCGGGGACGGGGGAAATACGCAGTATTTT. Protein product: CASGDGGNTQYF.

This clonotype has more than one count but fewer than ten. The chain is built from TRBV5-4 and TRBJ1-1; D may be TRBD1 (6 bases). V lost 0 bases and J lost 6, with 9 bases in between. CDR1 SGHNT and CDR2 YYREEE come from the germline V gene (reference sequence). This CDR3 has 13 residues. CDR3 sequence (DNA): TGTGCCAGCAGCTTGGCTGACAGGCCTGAAGCTTTCTTT. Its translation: CASSLADRPEAFF.

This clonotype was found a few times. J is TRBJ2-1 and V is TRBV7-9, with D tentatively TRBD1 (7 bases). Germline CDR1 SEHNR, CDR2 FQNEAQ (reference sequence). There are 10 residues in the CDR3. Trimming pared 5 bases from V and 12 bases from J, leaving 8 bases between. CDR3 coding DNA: TGTGCCAGCAGCCAGGGGGGGCAGTTCTTC. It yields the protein CASSQGGQFF.

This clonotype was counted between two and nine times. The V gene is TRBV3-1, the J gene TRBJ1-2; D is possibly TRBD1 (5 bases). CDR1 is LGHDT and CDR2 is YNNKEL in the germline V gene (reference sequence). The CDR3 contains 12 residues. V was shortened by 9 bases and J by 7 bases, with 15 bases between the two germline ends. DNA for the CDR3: TGTGCCAGGGGTCTTCGACAGTGTGGCTACACCTTC. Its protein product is CARGLRQCGYTF.

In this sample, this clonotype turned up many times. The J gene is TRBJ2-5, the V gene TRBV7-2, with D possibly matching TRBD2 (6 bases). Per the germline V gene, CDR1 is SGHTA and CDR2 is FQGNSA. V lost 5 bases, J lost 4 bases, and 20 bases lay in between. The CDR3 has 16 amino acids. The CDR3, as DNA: TGTGCCAGCAGCCTAGTGGGAGGTCGGGTACGAGAGACCCAGTACTTC. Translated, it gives CASSLVGGRVRETQYF.

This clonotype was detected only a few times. The CDR3 DNA follows: TGCGCCAGCAGCCAAGCGGGGGGCGCAGGGGATACGCAGTATTTT. This gives the protein CASSQAGGAGDTQYF. The chain carries TRBV4-3 and TRBJ2-3; possibly TRBD2 for D (7 bases). The CDR3 contains 15 residues. The germline gives CDR1 LGHNA, CDR2 YSLEER. V was clipped by 1 base and J by 6 bases, with 14 bases between them.

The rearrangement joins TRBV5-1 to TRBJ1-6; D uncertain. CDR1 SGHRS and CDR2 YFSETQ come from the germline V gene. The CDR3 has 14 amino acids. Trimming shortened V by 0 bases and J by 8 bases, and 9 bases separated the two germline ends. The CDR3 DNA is TGCGCCAGCAGCTTGGAAACGGATTATTCACCCCTCCACTTT. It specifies CASSLETDYSPLHF.

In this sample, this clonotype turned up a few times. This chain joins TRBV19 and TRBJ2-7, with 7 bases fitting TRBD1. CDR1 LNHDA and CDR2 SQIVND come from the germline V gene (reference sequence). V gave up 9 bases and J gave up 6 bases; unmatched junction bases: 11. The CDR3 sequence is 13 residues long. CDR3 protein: CASDPGTDSEQYF. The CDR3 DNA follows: TGTGCCAGCGATCCCGGGACAGATTCCGAGCAGTACTTC.

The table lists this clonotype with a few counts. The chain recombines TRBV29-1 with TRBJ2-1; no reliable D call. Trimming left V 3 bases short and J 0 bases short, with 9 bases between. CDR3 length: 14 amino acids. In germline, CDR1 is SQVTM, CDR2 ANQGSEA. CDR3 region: CSVEAGPSYNEQFF. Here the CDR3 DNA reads TGCAGCGTTGAGGCCGGGCCCTCCTACAATGAGCAGTTCTTC.

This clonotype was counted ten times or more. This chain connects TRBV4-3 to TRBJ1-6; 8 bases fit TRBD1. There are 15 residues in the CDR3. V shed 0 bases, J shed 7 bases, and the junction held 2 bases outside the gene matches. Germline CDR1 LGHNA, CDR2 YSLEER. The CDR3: CASSQDRQGNSPLHF. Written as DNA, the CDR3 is TGCGCCAGCAGCCAAGATCGACAGGGGAATTCACCCCTCCACTTT.

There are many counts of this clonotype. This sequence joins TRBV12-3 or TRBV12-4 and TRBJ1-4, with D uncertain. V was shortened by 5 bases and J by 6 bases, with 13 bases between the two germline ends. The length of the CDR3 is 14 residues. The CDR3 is CASSPLGPDEKLFF. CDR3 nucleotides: TGTGCCAGCAGTCCCCTGGGCCCCGATGAAAAACTGTTTTTT.

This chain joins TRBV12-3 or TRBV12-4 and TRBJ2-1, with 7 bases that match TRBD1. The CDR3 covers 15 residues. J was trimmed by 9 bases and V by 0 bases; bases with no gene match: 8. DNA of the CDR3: TGTGCCAGCAGTTTAGCGGGGACAGTTAGGGGTGAGCAGTTCTTC. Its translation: CASSLAGTVRGEQFF.